The clone carrying this T cell receptor (beta chain) was counted a single time. Its specificity is not known. CDR1 and CDR2 (germline): SGHTA, FQGNSA. Trimming left V 3 bases short and J 6 bases short, with 13 bases between. The CDR3 length is 14 residues. This record comes from a study of shared clonotypes between healthy human individuals. Study summary: Per-donor plates numbered three CD4 naive, three CD4 memory, two CD8 naive and one CD8 memory.

Study-wide results and limits: Some naive CD4 clonotypes, around 4.9%, turned up in common across a handful of donors.

Clones were sequenced by immunoSEQ multiplex PCR, and TCRdb holds only the in-frame ones, with some missing. This table has some 1,100,000 clones, 70% to 80% appearing once. Each of the donors was a healthy adult who was HIV-negative and had not had a recent acute infection or vaccination. The sequencing sample was made of memory CD4+ T cells from PBMCs. Noted subset: CD45RA-negative fraction. This sequence originates from a young man in good health. Some clones in this sample may be carry-over from other donors' samples. The V and J genes are TRBV7-2 and TRBJ2-3, with D possibly called TRBD1 or TRBD2 (5 bases each). CDR3 bases: TGTGCCAGCAGCTTGAGGGGACCCTTGGATACGCAGTATTTT. Its translation: CASSLRGPLDTQYF.